This T cell receptor beta chain stems from a study of Tregs in tolerant kidney transplant recipients. General observations from the study: Validation in larger populations is needed because few patients were studied. Some patients' samples used different primers over time, so nucleotide sequences weren't comparable. Activated donor B cell expansion appeared to reveal the most relevant donor-specific TCRbeta repertoire.

Here immunoSEQ multiplex PCR was the method, and the copy in TCRdb shows in-frame clones only, minus some. The sample table includes 25,000 to 35,000 clones. About this clone: Its antigen is as yet unknown.

The nonmyeloablative bone marrow transplants came from related graft donors, with transient mixed chimerism. The receptor was derived from a human patient who received a combined kidney and bone marrow transplant. The graft donor may account for some of the T cells. The sequences come from CD4+ T cells from blood (PBMCs), collected 24 months after the transplant.

CDR3 residues: CASSPRGWTEAFF. The DNA read from the CDR3 is TGTGCCAGCAGCCCAAGGGGGTGGACTGAA. V gene TRBV7-3 combines with J gene TRBJ1-1; D may be TRBD1 (6 bases). The read ends 3 residues before the CDR3 terminus; that terminus is restored from the germline J gene. Germline assignment: CDR1 SGHTA and CDR2 FQGTGA. The ends were cut back, 5 bases at V and 5 bases at J, with 12 bases in the middle. The CDR3 extends over 13 amino acids.